This paragraph covers one TCR beta chain sequence. What it recognizes is unknown. This entry is derived from a study of cytomegalovirus exposure and HLA in healthy donors. Points from the study as a whole: Information on immune exposure was restricted to one variable (CMV serostatus).

PCR employed 60 Vbeta and 13 Jbeta primers. The assay was immunoSEQ multiplex PCR, and TCRdb's table has in-frame clones only and misses some. The sample yields 100,000 to 150,000 clones, around 73% seen once. Sample: PBMCs. The receptor comes from a female donor in good health and CMV-seronegative.

CDR3 in DNA: TGTGCCAGCAGTTCGGGACAGGGGGCGTCCTACGAGCAGTACTTC. This translates into CASSSGQGASYEQYF. The chain joins TRBV27 to TRBJ2-7; 12 bases fit TRBD1. In germline, CDR1 is MNHEY, CDR2 SMNVEV (reference sequence). The CDR3 is 15 residues long. V shed 4 bases, J shed 1 base, and the junction held 2 bases outside the gene matches.